Listed below are T cell receptor beta chains from one sample, sequenced in a study of T cell changes during pregnancy in multiple sclerosis. Method: immunoSEQ multiplex PCR; TCRdb's copy keeps in-frame clones and lacks some. The sample has over 50,000 clones; about 90% are singletons. Material: CD4+ T cells from peripheral blood mononuclear cells, obtained after pregnancy. The receptors shown here come from a female donor with multiple sclerosis, enrolled in a pregnancy study. CDR3s include the opening cysteine and the closing phenylalanine or tryptophan. Fields, in order: clone size, V gene, D gene, J gene, CDR3 DNA, CDR3 protein. A D gene is named only where the DNA matches it firmly. A row's size may be missing; if present it is once, few, many or a size class.

-,TRBV11-2,TRBD1,TRBJ2-2,TGTGCCAGCAGCCCCCTTCGGACAGGGGGCACCACCGGGGAGCTGTTTTTT,CASSPLRTGGTTGELFF
-,TRBV6-4,-,TRBJ1-1,TGTGCCAGCAGTGCTGACTGGAACACTGAAGCTTTCTTT,CASSADWNTEAFF
-,TRBV7-2,TRBD2,TRBJ2-3,TGTGCCAGCAGCTCCGGGACTAGCGGGAGGACACGCACAGATACGCAGTATTTT,CASSSGTSGRTRTDTQYF
-,TRBV28,TRBD1,TRBJ1-1,TGTGCCAGCAGTTTTTGGCCTCAACCGAGGGGGCTGGCTGAAGCTTTCTTT,CASSFWPQPRGLAEAFF
-,TRBV19,-,TRBJ2-1,TGTGCCAGTAGTCCCGGGATTTTCCCCCCTGAGCAGTTCTTC,CASSPGIFPPEQFF
-,TRBV7-9,-,TRBJ1-3,TGTGCCAGCAGCTCCATAGTAAACACCATATATTTT,CASSSIVNTIYF
-,TRBV7-2,TRBD1,TRBJ1-1,TGTGCCAGCAGCTTAAGGACAGGGAGGGCGAACACTGAAGCTTTCTTT,CASSLRTGRANTEAFF
-,TRBV7-3,TRBD2,TRBJ2-5,TGTGCCAGCAGCTTGGGGGGTAGCGGGGGAGAGACCCAGTACTTC,CASSLGGSGGETQYF
-,TRBV7-9,-,TRBJ2-3,TGTGCCAGCAGCCCCAGGGTGACAGATACGCAGTATTTT,CASSPRVTDTQYF
-,TRBV18,-,TRBJ1-1,TGTGCCAGCTCAAGGCGGCCTGGCAGGGGTCACATGAACACTGAAGCTTTCTTT,CASSRRPGRGHMNTEAFF
-,TRBV5-6,-,TRBJ1-5,TGTGCCAGCAGCCGGAGGGCGGGGGCCAGGTCCCAGCATTTT,CASSRRAGARSQHF
-,TRBV27,-,TRBJ2-1,TGTGCCAGCAACGAGGGAGGCCGACCACCGTTCTTC,CASNEGGRPPFF
-,TRBV28,TRBD2,TRBJ2-1,TGTGCCAGCACCAAACTTCCCGGACTAGCGGGAAATAAGGGATCCTACAATGAGCAGTTCTTC,CASTKLPGLAGNKGSYNEQFF
-,TRBV21-1,-,TRBJ2-6,TGTGCCAGCAGCAATACCGGGACTAGCGGGCCTCAAGACACCTCTGGGGCCAACGTCCTGACTTTC,CASSNTGTSGPQDTSGANVLTF
few,TRBV5-1,-,TRBJ1-1,TGCGCCAGCAGCTCCGGACTTGCCGAAGCTTTCTTT,CASSSGLAEAFF
-,TRBV27,-,TRBJ2-3,TGTGCCAGCAGCCCCGACCTAATAGCGGCAGATACGCAGTATTTT,CASSPDLIAADTQYF
-,TRBV4-2,TRBD2,TRBJ2-5,TGTGCCAGCAGCCAAGTGAAGGGTCCTAGCGGGAGTTGGACCCAGTACTTC,CASSQVKGPSGSWTQYF
-,TRBV5-1,TRBD2,TRBJ2-7,TGCGCCAGCAGCTCTGGGACTAGCGGGATCGCGTACGAGCAGTACTTC,CASSSGTSGIAYEQYF
-,TRBV5-1,TRBD2,TRBJ2-2,TGCGCCAGCAGCTTGAAAATAGCGGGAGCCTCCGGGGAGCTGTTTTTT,CASSLKIAGASGELFF
-,TRBV19,TRBD2,TRBJ2-6,TGTGCCAGTAGTATACTAGCGGGAGTGGTAGCTGGGGCCAACGTCCTGACTTTC,CASSILAGVVAGANVLTF
-,TRBV21-1,-,TRBJ2-3,TGTGCCAGCAGCCAATGGGACAGTTTCATACTCACAGATACGCAGTATTTT,CASSQWDSFILTDTQYF
-,TRBV20-1,-,TRBJ2-7,TGCAGTGCTACCCGCGTCGAGCAGTACTTC,CSATRVEQYF
-,TRBV29-1,-,TRBJ2-3,TGCACCACCCCACAACCGTGCGGTCAGGGGAGATCTAGCACAGATACGCAGTATTTT,CTTPQPCGQGRSSTDTQYF
-,TRBV20-1,-,TRBJ2-3,TGCAGTGCTAGGCAGGGTTCACAGTATTTT,CSARQGSQYF
-,TRBV29-1,-,TRBJ2-7,TGCAGCGTGCCGGCAGGTAGCTCCTACGAGCAGTACTTC,CSVPAGSSYEQYF
-,TRBV29-1,-,TRBJ2-1,TGCAGCGTTGAAAAGCAAGGGGGTCCCTTTCTATACAATGAGCAGTTCTTC,CSVEKQGGPFLYNEQFF
-,TRBV7-9,TRBD1,TRBJ2-5,TGTGCCAGCAGCTCCGGGGGACAGGGGTTAGAGACCCAGTACTTC,CASSSGGQGLETQYF
-,TRBV18,-,TRBJ1-5,TGTGCCAGCTCAGATACAGGGATAAATCGACAGCCCCAGCATTTT,CASSDTGINRQPQHF
-,TRBV7-2,TRBD1,TRBJ1-2,TGTGCCAGCAGCTTAGTGGGACAGGGCAGGAATGGCTACACCTTC,CASSLVGQGRNGYTF
-,TRBV10-3,-,TRBJ2-7,TGTGCCACTCTCTCGGGGGTACACTACGAGCAGTACTTC,CATLSGVHYEQYF
-,TRBV29-1,TRBD2,TRBJ2-2,TGCAGCGTGGCTAGCGGGTCTGCGAACACCGGGGAGCTGTTTTTT,CSVASGSANTGELFF
-,TRBV10-2,TRBD2,TRBJ2-1,TGCGCCAGCAGCACGAGCGGGAGGGGTTACAATGAGCAGTTCTTC,CASSTSGRGYNEQFF
-,TRBV5-4,TRBD2,TRBJ2-5,TGTGCCAGCAGCCTTCGGACTAGTTTGATGGGGACCCAGTACTTC,CASSLRTSLMGTQYF
-,TRBV18,-,TRBJ2-1,TGTGCCAGCTCACCTCGGCGGACAGACTACAATGAGCAGTTCTTC,CASSPRRTDYNEQFF